This T cell receptor (beta chain) was retrieved from a study of siplizumab effects on memory and regulatory T cells. Overall study findings and caveats: Unstimulated naive T cells seemed to show more diversity than memory cells did, and they also seemed to be among the major contributors to the alloresponse. A significant reduction in alloreactive sequences traceable to unstimulated CD4+ memory cells was produced by siplizumab. Unstimulated subsets were the mapping target of only a minor fraction of alloreactive clones. Neither a naive nor a memory phenotype was assignable to roughly 80-97% of proliferating CD4+ or CD8+ clones.

This clone was recorded once. The antigen is undetermined. Clones were sequenced by immunoSEQ multiplex PCR, and TCRdb holds only the in-frame ones, with some missing. Of over 45,000 clones detected, about 97% appear once; the ten largest clones hold approximately 0.99%. CDR1 MGHRA and CDR2 YSYEKL come from the germline V gene. V was clipped by 4 bases and J by 6 bases; unmatched bases: 11. This CDR3 comprises 15 residues. The specimen sequenced was naive CD8+ T cells sorted from blood. This rearrangement joins TRBV4-1 to TRBJ2-7; 8 nucleotides align to TRBD2. This clonotype was obtained from a human donor in good health. CDR3 sequence (DNA): TGCGCCAGCAGCCTCAAACTAGCGGAGGGCGCCGAGCAGTACTTC. Translated, it gives CASSLKLAEGAEQYF.